A single sample gave rise to the 2 T cell receptor beta chains below, sequenced in a study of OX40 agonist ivuxolimab in advanced cancers. TCRdb keeps only in-frame clones here, not all; method: immunoSEQ multiplex PCR. The table records about 61,000 clones, approximately 86% of them present only once. The sample was CD4+ or CD8+ T cells sorted from blood, taken in a trial of the OX40 agonist ivuxolimab. These receptors originate from an adult with an advanced solid tumor such as melanoma, head and neck, liver or kidney cancer.

In this sample, this clone turned up once. The V gene is TRBV9, the J gene TRBJ2-2; no reliable D call. V lost 0 bases to trimming and J lost 5 bases, with 11 bases between them. Germline CDR1 reads SGDLS; CDR2 reads YYNGEE. This CDR3 has 15 residues. The CDR3 spells CASSVEMGWTGELFF. In nucleotides, the CDR3 is TGTGCCAGCAGCGTAGAAATGGGCTGGACCGGGGAGCTGTTTTTT.

The chain is built from TRBV19 and TRBJ1-3, with unresolved D. The V gene lost 3 bases and the J gene lost 0 bases, with 9 bases spanning the gap. The germline V gene encodes CDR1 LNHDA and CDR2 SQIVND (reference sequence). The CDR3 covers 15 residues. CDR3 sequence reads: CASSIAEFSGNTIYF. CDR3 in DNA: TGTGCCAGTAGTATCGCAGAATTCTCTGGAAACACCATATATTTT.